This record looks at one TCR beta chain sequence and its context. The data belong to a study of shared clonotypes between healthy human individuals. V lost 6 bases, J lost 3 bases, and 12 bases lay in between. CDR1 and CDR2 (germline): SQVTM, ANQGSEA. The CDR3 contains 13 residues. It was at deep level that the assay was run. Several immunoSEQ plates held equal portions of the genomic DNA taken from each subset. Using immunoSEQ multiplex PCR, the repertoire was profiled, and TCRdb retains in-frame clones only, with some absent. The sample records about 680,000 clones, around three quarters being singletons.

The sequenced sample was memory CD4+ T cells sorted from blood. The subset here: CD45RA-negative fraction. This rearrangement joins TRBV29-1 to TRBJ2-1; D is uncertain. This clonotype originated in a woman aged 25 to 39 in good health. CDR3: CSVITENYNEQFF. In DNA form, the CDR3 reads TGCAGCGTGATAACAGAGAACTACAATGAGCAGTTCTTC.